The following is a T cell receptor beta chain sequence with its context. The table lists this clonotype with many counts. Its binding antigen is unknown. Nothing much larger sits one base from this clone, and base qualities are not available. These data are taken from a study of early T cells in non-severe SARS-CoV-2 infection (dated by TCRdb to the early 2020s). About the investigation overall: TCR sequencing used bulk RNA from unsorted whole blood, so alpha and beta chains could not be paired.

Points the paper makes about the study in general: Matching against VDJdb was skewed toward anti-spike CD8 responses, likely underestimated virus-specific expansions, and missed private and CD4 specificities.

V sheds 1 base and J sheds 1 base, leaving 5 bases between their ends. The CDR3 runs 14 residues from the cysteine to the phenylalanine. The retained sequence is limited to the CDR3, 42 bases, with the frame set at the first base. CDR1 SGHTA and CDR2 FQGTGA are derived from the germline V gene. The study was a case-control design nested within a healthcare worker cohort in London, UK, with weekly nasopharyngeal swab PCR tests and blood sampling. Healthcare workers were recruited during the week of the UK lockdown, between 23 and 31 March 2020, and followed weekly for up to about 15 weeks. The library relied on 5' RACE. The sequencer was a NextSeq 500. To correct for sequencing error and PCR bias, the TCR library protocol tagged individual cDNA molecules with unique molecular identifiers. Both TCR alpha and beta chains were sequenced, and tight co-correlation was observed between alpha and beta sequence abundances in each sample. The paper's data handling went like this. V gene, J gene and CDR3 annotation of TCR sequences was performed with Decombinator V4. Expanded TCRs were defined as changing significantly between any two time points under a Poisson model with p below 0.0001. TCR abundances were normalised to the total number of TCRs sequenced per sample and were expressed as counts per million. MAIT TCRs were defined by TRAV1-2 paired with TRAJ12, TRAJ20 or TRAJ33, and iNKT TCRs by TRAV10 paired with TRAJ18. A search of VDJdb, accessed on 1 November 2021, was run for TCRs annotated to CMV, EBV and SARS-CoV-2, with TCRs annotated for multiple antigens excluded. TCRdb reprocessing: public reads trimmed at Q25 with fastp, clones called with MiXCR, in-frame beta chains kept. Every entry covers one CDR3 protein and lists the most common genes and DNA from its rows. The V and J calls and clone size are TCRdb's, not the authors'. The sample includes around 46,000 distinct CDR3 sequences, with about 5.2% observed a single time. The biggest ten clones account for 5.4% of the sample.

The TCR comes from an adult who was a healthcare worker with PCR-confirmed SARS-CoV-2 infection or an uninfected control (not recorded which). The specimen comprised whole blood, sampled at baseline. The rearranged chain carries TRBV7-3 and TRBJ2-1; the D gene cannot be resolved reliably. The nucleotide sequence reads as follows: TGTGCCAGCAGCTTAAGGTCTTCCTACAATGAGCAGTTCTTC. It is translated as CASSLRSSYNEQFF.